The 14 T cell receptor beta chains given below trace back to one sample, sequenced in a study of T cells in Graves' hyperthyroidism and ophthalmopathy. TCR beta CDR3 regions were amplified from RNA. Initially, a first-round RT-PCR of the TCR CDR3 employed the HTBI primer set. From the multiplex PCR reads, TCRdb called clonotypes with MiXCR, one entry per CDR3 protein. The sample has around 350,000 distinct CDR3 sequences, 19% seen once; the top ten hold 3.5% to 4%. The sample consisted of blood. The receptors derive from a woman aged 18-35 years with Graves' hyperthyroidism.

In its sample, this clonotype was seen many times. The gene calls are TRBV12-3 or TRBV12-4 and TRBJ1-5; D may be TRBD1 (6 bases). Trimming shortened V by 7 bases and J by 5 bases, and 12 bases separated the two germline ends. The CDR3 covers 13 residues. The CDR3 loop reads CASTLGGYQPQHF. CDR3 in DNA: TGTGCCAGCACCCTAGGGGGATATCAGCCCCAGCATTTT.

This clonotype has only a few counts. V gene TRBV6-1 combines with J gene TRBJ2-2, with 8 bases that match TRBD2. This CDR3 has 16 amino acids. CDR1 is MNHNS and CDR2 is SASEGT in the germline V gene. J lost 3 bases, V lost 2 bases, and 5 bases had no gene match. CDR3 in amino acids: CASSETGTRDTGELFF. Written as DNA, the CDR3 is TGTGCCAGCAGTGAAACGGGGACTAGGGACACCGGGGAGCTGTTTTTT.

This clonotype was counted at least ten times. This chain connects TRBV28 to TRBJ2-7; 8 nucleotides align to TRBD1. The CDR3 has 15 amino acids. Trimming at V came to 6 bases and at J to 0 bases, leaving 7 bases not matched to a gene. Germline V gene sequence: CDR1 MDHEN, CDR2 SYDVKM. Here the CDR3 reads CASRKGQASSYEQYF. In DNA form, the CDR3 reads TGTGCCAGCAGGAAGGGACAGGCGAGCTCCTACGAGCAGTACTTC.

This clonotype has at least ten counts. The rearrangement uses TRBV4-1 and TRBJ1-1, with 9 bases identical to TRBD1. This CDR3 is built from 17 residues. Germline CDR1 MGHRA, CDR2 YSYEKL. Germline trimming cut 6 bases from V and 3 bases from J; bases unmatched to any gene: 14. As DNA, the CDR3 is TGCGCCAGCAGACAGGGGGCGGCGCAGGGGAGGGACACTGAAGCTTTCTTT. Its translation is CASRQGAAQGRDTEAFF.

This clonotype was recorded at least ten times. V usage is TRBV12-3 or TRBV12-4 and J usage is TRBJ2-7; D is undetermined. Trimming cost V 0 bases and J 3 bases, with 6 bases left between them. The CDR3 contains 13 residues. CDR3 nucleotide sequence: TGTGCCAGCAGTTTAGCGCCCTTCTACGAGCAGTACTTC. Encoded protein: CASSLAPFYEQYF.

There are a few counts of this clonotype. V usage is TRBV28 and J usage is TRBJ1-6, with TRBD1 as a possible D gene (6 bases). CDR3 length: 16 amino acids. V shed 5 bases and J shed 4 bases, with 15 bases lying between them. Germline V lookup: CDR1 MDHEN, CDR2 SYDVKM. The CDR3 sequence: CASSRGRGLYNSPLHF. The CDR3 DNA follows: TGTGCCAGCAGTCGGGGCAGGGGCCTTTATAATTCACCCCTCCACTTT.

This clonotype has a count of ten or more. The V gene is TRBV6-1, the J gene TRBJ1-5, with D unresolved. Germline CDR1 reads MNHNS; CDR2 reads SASEGT. CDR3 size: 15 residues. V was clipped by 5 bases and J by 2 bases, with 13 bases between them. This CDR3 is CASSRTEFGNQPQHF. CDR3 nucleotide sequence: TGTGCCAGCAGTCGTACAGAGTTTGGCAATCAGCCCCAGCATTTT.

There are many counts of this clonotype. The rearrangement joins TRBV6-5 to TRBJ2-5, with 11 bases that match TRBD1. The ends lost 1 base at V and 3 bases at J; junction bases unmatched: 7. The CDR3 contains 17 residues. Germline CDR1 MNHEY, CDR2 SVGAGI. The CDR3 loop is CASSYLLGTGGEETQYF. Written as DNA, the CDR3 is TGTGCCAGCAGTTACTTACTCGGGACAGGGGGGGAAGAGACCCAGTACTTC.

The sample holds many counts of this clonotype. The chain couples TRBV20-1 to TRBJ2-7; 8 bases agree with TRBD2. The CDR3 is made up of 13 amino acids. V dropped 6 bases and J dropped 3; count of bases not matched to a gene: 7. CDR1 and CDR2 from the germline V gene are DFQATT and SNEGSKA (reference sequence). Here the CDR3 reads CSATGTSYYEQYF. In nucleotides, the CDR3 is TGCAGTGCCACCGGGACTAGTTACTACGAGCAGTACTTC.

In this sample, this clonotype turned up many times. The rearrangement uses TRBV30 and TRBJ1-3; unclear D gene. The CDR3 length is 13 residues. The V end lost 0 bases, the J end lost 5 bases, and 8 bases lay between the germline ends. CDR1 is GTSNPN, CDR2 SVGIG, per germline (reference sequence). CDR3 residues: CAWSVGLRNTIYF. The CDR3 DNA is TGTGCCTGGAGTGTAGGGCTAAGAAACACCATATATTTT.

This clonotype was recorded at least ten times. The chain joins TRBV5-1 to TRBJ1-2; D remains ambiguous. In germline, CDR1 is SGHRS, CDR2 YFSETQ. Trimming took 0 bases from V and 2 from J, leaving 8 bases between them. The CDR3 contains 14 residues. The CDR3 DNA reads as TGCGCCAGCAGCTTGGACGGAATGAACTATGGCTACACCTTC. This codes for CASSLDGMNYGYTF.

Ten or more counts support this clonotype. This chain joins TRBV12-3 or TRBV12-4 and TRBJ1-2; TRBD1 agrees at 7 bases. With 3 bases clipped from V and 4 bases from J, the junction kept 14 bases outside the gene matches. This CDR3 contains 17 residues. The DNA for the CDR3 is TGTGCCAGCAGTTTGGTTGGCTTTACAGGGGACCTCTATGGCTACACCTTC. Protein product: CASSLVGFTGDLYGYTF.

Many counts were recorded for this clonotype. The gene calls are TRBV7-8 and TRBJ1-5; D remains unclear. The CDR3 totals 16 residues. CDR1 is SGHVS, CDR2 FQNEAQ, per germline. Trimming pared 3 bases from V and 5 bases from J, leaving 17 bases between. CDR3 nucleotides: TGTGCCAGCAGCTTTAATCTGGGTCGGGGTGATCAGCCCCAGCATTTT. It yields the protein CASSFNLGRGDQPQHF. The complete variable domain, with remaining parts taken from reference TRBV7-8 and TRBJ1-5, reads GAGVSQSPRYKVAKRGQDVALRCDPISGHVSLFWYQQALGQGPEFLTYFQNEAQLDKSGLPSDRFFAERPEGSVSTLKIQRTQQEDSAVYLCASSFNLGRGDQPQHFGDGTRLSIL.

This clonotype occurred many times. The chain carries TRBV7-2 and TRBJ1-1; D call uncertain. CDR3 length equals 13 residues. Germline CDR1 SGHTA, CDR2 FQGNSA. Trimming removed 5 bases from V and 9 bases from J, with 16 bases in between. CDR3 in DNA: TGTGCCAGCAGCCGAACCCATGGAGACCAAGCTTTCTTT. This encodes CASSRTHGDQAFF.